The clone carrying this T cell receptor (beta chain) was observed many times. The data were obtained in a study of blood T cells in healthy people across ages. Then a second PCR, running about 6 to 12 cycles, was carried out with a sample-barcoded 5' primer and a J-beta primer mix. TCRdb itself ran the 5' RACE reads through MiXCR, one entry per CDR3 protein. The data hold around 580,000 distinct CDR3 sequences, with roughly 48% observed a single time. Sequenced input: blood. The sequence came from a man of 80 years or more in good health.

CDR3 DNA sequence: TGTGCCAGCAGCTTCGTAGCGGGGGGGGCTTACGAGCAGTACTTC. It specifies CASSFVAGGAYEQYF. V and J are TRBV7-2 and TRBJ2-7; TRBD2 matches 11 bases. The CDR3 loop spans 15 amino acids. With 3 bases clipped from V and 4 bases from J, the junction kept 5 bases outside the gene matches. Germline-derived CDR1 and CDR2 are SGHTA and FQGNSA.